The 29 T cell receptor beta chains presented below share a single source sample, sequenced in a study of cytomegalovirus exposure and HLA in healthy donors. The PCR employed 60 Vbeta primers together with 13 Jbeta primers. Repertoires were generated with immunoSEQ multiplex PCR, while TCRdb's copy carries only in-frame clones and drops some. Of more than 150,000 clones in the sample, about 82% were seen once. Sequenced sample: PBMCs. These receptors all come from a woman in her fifties or sixties in good health and CMV-seropositive.

V is TRBV7-9 and J is TRBJ2-5, with no clear D. Between the trimmed V and J ends, which lost 3 bases and 4 bases, there was a span of 12 bases. The CDR3 has 14 residues. Germline V gene lookup returns CDR1 SEHNR and CDR2 FQNEAQ (reference sequence). CDR3 DNA sequence: TGTGCCAGCAGCTTGTTGGGTCCAGGAGAGACCCAGTACTTC. It encodes CASSLLGPGETQYF.

As for this clone: The sample holds other DNA sequences that translate to the same CDR3. The genes are TRBV4-2 and TRBJ2-4; D is ambiguous. The germline V and J ends were trimmed by 0 bases and 0 bases, with 12 bases remaining between them. Per the germline V gene, CDR1 is LGHNA and CDR2 is YNFKEQ. This CDR3 has 17 residues. This CDR3 is CASSQDLTELAKNIQYF. The CDR3 DNA reads as TGTGCCAGCAGCCAAGATCTTACAGAACTAGCCAAAAACATTCAGTACTTC.

The chain combines TRBV5-4 with TRBJ1-3, with D possibly TRBD1 on 6 matching bases. V was trimmed by 4 bases and J by 1 base, leaving 15 bases between them. This CDR3 is 16 amino acids long. Per germline, CDR1 SGHNT and CDR2 YYREEE (reference sequence). The CDR3 sequence is CASSLQPTGSGNTIYF. The CDR3 DNA reads as TGTGCCAGCAGCCTACAACCAACAGGGTCTGGAAACACCATATATTTT.

J is TRBJ1-1 and V is TRBV28; 7 nucleotides match TRBD1. The CDR3 is made up of 14 amino acids. V shed 6 bases, J shed 0 bases, and the junction held 4 bases outside the gene matches. The germline V gene has CDR1 MDHEN and CDR2 SYDVKM. The CDR3 is CASRLGTVNTEAFF. The CDR3 bases are TGTGCCAGCAGACTCGGGACAGTGAACACTGAAGCTTTCTTT.

This chain connects TRBV7-9 to TRBJ1-2, with 7 bases that match TRBD1. This CDR3 comprises 14 residues. Trimming cost V 3 bases and J 8 bases; bases outside gene matches: 9. The germline V gene encodes CDR1 SEHNR and CDR2 FQNEAQ (reference sequence). For the CDR3, the DNA is TGTGCCAGCAGCTTGGTCGAGGGGGCGCGGGGCTACACCTTC. As protein: CASSLVEGARGYTF. Variable domain in full (rest from reference TRBV7-9 and TRBJ1-2): DTGVSQNPRHKITKRGQNVTFRCDPISEHNRLYWYRQTLGQGPEFLTYFQNEAQLEKSRLLSDRFSAERPKGSFSTLEIQRTEQGDSAMYLCASSLVEGARGYTFGSGTRLTVV.

This chain links TRBV7-2 with TRBJ2-7, with TRBD2 as a possible D gene (6 bases). Germline CDR1 reads SGHTA; CDR2 reads FQGNSA. The V gene lost 6 bases and the J gene lost 2 bases, with 20 bases spanning the gap. The CDR3 covers 16 residues. The CDR3 sequence: CASRRLGRDLPYEQYF. CDR3 bases: TGTGCCAGCAGAAGACTGGGGCGGGATCTTCCCTACGAGCAGTACTTC.

The V gene is TRBV10-3, the J gene TRBJ2-7, with D possibly matching TRBD2 (6 bases). This CDR3 comprises 14 residues. Germline V lookup: CDR1 ENHRY, CDR2 SYGVKD. Trimming left V 4 bases short and J 4 bases short, with 14 bases between. The CDR3, as DNA: TGTGCCATCAGTGTGCGGGGCGGCGGGTACGAGCAGTACTTC. Translation: CAISVRGGGYEQYF.

V and J are TRBV21-1 and TRBJ1-5. TRBV21-1 is shown as a pseudogene. The CDR3 spans 10 residues. CDR3 protein: CASVPRFQHF. The CDR3 nucleotides read TGTGCCAGTGTACCTAGGTTCCAGCATTTT.

This chain connects TRBV7-8 to TRBJ2-3, with D possibly being TRBD2 (6 bases). The CDR3 sequence is 17 residues long. CDR1 is SGHVS and CDR2 is FQNEAQ in the germline V gene. V dropped 5 bases and J dropped 0 bases, with 18 bases sitting between them. In DNA form, the CDR3 reads TGTGCCAGCAGCCCGGGGCCAGGCGGAGGGAGCACAGATACGCAGTATTTT. Encoded protein: CASSPGPGGGSTDTQYF.

The rearrangement links TRBV28 to TRBJ1-5; 9 bases align to TRBD1. The germline V gene has CDR1 MDHEN and CDR2 SYDVKM. J lost 3 bases, V lost 7 bases, and 7 bases had no gene match. This CDR3 has 15 amino acids. CDR3 sequence (DNA): TGTGCCAGCATAAACAGGGGGCCCTTCAATCAGCCCCAGCATTTT. Translated: CASINRGPFNQPQHF.

This clone was recorded a few times. V usage is TRBV9 and J usage is TRBJ2-3; 8 positions agree with TRBD1. V lost 4 bases and J lost 0; bases outside the gene matches: 4. Germline loops: CDR1 SGDLS, CDR2 YYNGEE. CDR3 length: 15 residues. The CDR3 protein is CASSSQGASTDTQYF. Here the CDR3 DNA reads TGTGCCAGCAGCAGCCAGGGGGCAAGCACAGATACGCAGTATTTT.

The rearrangement links TRBV7-3 to TRBJ2-3, with 13 bases identical to TRBD2. There are 17 residues in the CDR3. V was pared by 3 bases and J by 5 bases, with 8 bases of the junction left unmatched. CDR1 and CDR2 from the germline V gene are SGHTA and FQGTGA. CDR3 nucleotides: TGTGCCAGCAGCTTCGGACTAGCGGGAGTGCAAGGAGATACGCAGTATTTT. Its protein product is CASSFGLAGVQGDTQYF. The full variable domain, rest sourced from reference TRBV7-3 and TRBJ2-3, is GAGVSQTPSNKVTEKGKYVELRCDPISGHTALYWYRQSLGQGPEFLIYFQGTGAADDSGLPNDRFFAVRPEGSVSTLKIQRTERGDSAVYLCASSFGLAGVQGDTQYFGPGTRLTVL.

This chain uses TRBV7-9 with TRBJ1-1; 7 bases line up with TRBD1. CDR3 length: 12 amino acids. The V and J ends lost 3 bases and 10 bases, in that order; junction bases with no gene match: 5. Germline CDR1 reads SEHNR; CDR2 reads FQNEAQ (reference sequence). The CDR3 reads CASSFRGNVAFF. CDR3 nucleotides: TGTGCCAGCAGCTTCAGGGGGAACGTAGCTTTCTTT.

The chain is built from TRBV18 and TRBJ1-1; tentative D call: TRBD1 (6 bases). The CDR3 runs 15 residues. Trimming cost V 2 bases and J 0 bases, with 10 bases left between them. Germline lookup yields CDR1 KGHSH and CDR2 LQKENI. The CDR3 protein is CASSPWGGLNTEAFF. CDR3 DNA sequence: TGTGCCAGCTCACCATGGGGGGGCCTGAACACTGAAGCTTTCTTT.

This sequence joins TRBV11-3 and TRBJ2-5, with D hard to call. Per the germline V gene, CDR1 is SGHNT and CDR2 is YENEEA. This CDR3 region has 13 residues. V was pared by 4 bases and J by 1 base, with 7 bases between. CDR3 nucleotides: TGTGCCAGCAGCTCTTCTACCCAAGAGACCCAGTACTTC. This codes for CASSSSTQETQYF.

The V and J genes are TRBV5-5 and TRBJ1-2; 8 bases line up with TRBD1. Germline trimming cut 2 bases from V and 5 bases from J; bases unmatched to any gene: 8. Germline-derived CDR1 and CDR2 are SGHKS and YYEKEE (reference sequence). The CDR3 runs 15 residues. The DNA for the CDR3 is TGTGCCAGCAGCTTCCCGGGACAGGAGATTTATGGCTACACCTTC. It codes for CASSFPGQEIYGYTF.

This clone was detected a few times. This rearrangement joins TRBV27 to TRBJ2-3; TRBD1 matches at 9 bases. Per the germline V gene, CDR1 is MNHEY and CDR2 is SMNVEV (reference sequence). This CDR3 region has 15 residues. V lost 6 bases and J lost 3; bases outside the gene matches: 7. CDR3 amino acids: CASSTTGGQTDTQYF. CDR3 DNA: TGTGCCAGCAGCACGACAGGGGGACAAACAGATACGCAGTATTTT.

This clone was found once. The V and J genes are TRBV19 and TRBJ1-5, with 8 bases aligning to TRBD1. With V trimmed by 5 bases and J by 6 bases, 9 bases remained unmatched. The CDR3 consists of 15 residues. CDR1 LNHDA and CDR2 SQIVND come from the germline V gene (reference sequence). CDR3: CASSLTAGGRQPQHF. The CDR3 nucleotides read TGTGCCAGTAGTTTGACAGCAGGGGGCCGTCAGCCCCAGCATTTT.

The rearrangement links TRBV27 to TRBJ1-2, with D uncertain. Germline V gene lookup returns CDR1 MNHEY and CDR2 SMNVEV (reference sequence). The germline V and J ends were trimmed by 0 bases and 3 bases, with 11 bases remaining between them. CDR3 length: 15 amino acids. The CDR3, as DNA: TGTGCCAGCAGTTTATCATACGGGTCCCACTATGGCTACACCTTC. Encoded protein: CASSLSYGSHYGYTF.

This chain joins TRBV6-6 and TRBJ2-5; possibly TRBD2 for D (6 bases). V was trimmed by 7 bases and J by 0 bases, leaving 15 bases between them. Germline values: CDR1 MNHNY, CDR2 SVGAGI (reference sequence). The CDR3 has 15 amino acids. For the CDR3, the DNA is TGTGCCAGCAAGCCCCCCCGGGACTACCAAGAGACCCAGTACTTC. Protein product: CASKPPRDYQETQYF.

The V call is TRBV4-3, the J call TRBJ2-7, with TRBD1 matching 12 bases. The CDR3 totals 15 residues. CDR1 LGHNA and CDR2 YSLEER come from the germline V gene. V was pared by 3 bases and J by 2 bases, with 2 bases of the junction left unmatched. CDR3 coding DNA: TGCGCCAGCAGCCAGGGGACAGGGGGCACCTACGAGCAGTACTTC. Its translation is CASSQGTGGTYEQYF.

The chain employs TRBV18 and TRBJ1-6; D might be TRBD1 (5 bases). Looked up from germline, CDR1 is KGHSH and CDR2 is LQKENI. The V gene lost 0 bases and the J gene lost 10 bases, with 13 bases spanning the gap. CDR3 length: 15 amino acids. The CDR3 protein is CASSPPQGQSSPLHF. CDR3 DNA sequence: TGTGCCAGCTCACCACCGCAGGGCCAAAGCTCACCCCTCCACTTT.

The rearrangement links TRBV5-6 to TRBJ2-7, with 10 bases matching TRBD1. The trim removed 1 base at V and 3 bases at J, leaving 1 base unmatched. The CDR3 is 14 amino acids. The germline V gene has CDR1 SGHDT and CDR2 YYEEEE. The CDR3: CASSLWDRGYEQYF. CDR3 DNA: TGTGCCAGCAGCTTGTGGGACAGGGGCTACGAGCAGTACTTC.

V is TRBV6-6 and J is TRBJ1-1, with D possibly matching TRBD1 (6 bases). The germline V and J ends were trimmed by 5 bases and 14 bases, with 18 bases remaining between them. CDR1 and CDR2 (germline): MNHNY, SVGAGI (reference sequence). This CDR3 is 12 amino acids long. CDR3 protein: CASSHGRTESFF. In DNA, the CDR3 is TGTGCCAGCAGTCACGGGCGGACAGAAAGCTTCTTT.

V is TRBV18 and J is TRBJ2-3, with 8 bases identical to TRBD2. The CDR3 is 15 amino acids. CDR1 is KGHSH and CDR2 is LQKENI in the germline V gene. Trimming cost V 3 bases and J 0 bases; bases outside gene matches: 2. The CDR3 DNA follows: TGTGCCAGCTCACCCACGGGGGGGAGCACAGATACGCAGTATTTT. Translated, it gives CASSPTGGSTDTQYF.

The chain links TRBV19 to TRBJ1-4; a weak D match, TRBD1 (5 bases). The CDR3 contains 14 residues. V lost 10 bases and J 11 bases, leaving 23 bases between the germline ends. Looked up from germline, CDR1 is LNHDA and CDR2 is SQIVND (reference sequence). The CDR3 here is CATRGGPGVGKLFF. In DNA form, the CDR3 reads TGTGCCACTAGGGGCGGACCGGGGGTAGGGAAACTGTTTTTT.

This sequence joins TRBV2 and TRBJ1-1, with 10 bases fitting TRBD1. The trim removed 6 bases at V and 7 bases at J, leaving 14 bases unmatched. The CDR3 consists of 16 residues. The V gene's germline CDR1 is SNHLY and CDR2 FYNNEI. CDR3 DNA: TGTGCCAGCAGGGGGGGGGCCGGGACAGGGGACTATGAAGCTTTCTTT. Encoded protein: CASRGGAGTGDYEAFF. The whole variable domain, remainder taken from reference TRBV2 and TRBJ1-1, is EPEVTQTPSHQVTQMGQEVILRCVPISNHLYFYWYRQILGQKVEFLVSFYNNEISEKSEIFDDQFSVERPDGSNFTLKIRSTKLEDSAMYFCASRGGAGTGDYEAFFGQGTRLTVV.

The chain links TRBV7-2 to TRBJ1-2, with D possibly being TRBD1 (6 bases). CDR1 is SGHTA, CDR2 FQGNSA, per germline. Trimming shortened V by 2 bases and J by 6 bases, and 13 bases separated the two germline ends. The CDR3 totals 14 residues. The DNA for the CDR3 is TGTGCCAGCAGCTTATTCGACAGGTTTCATGGCTACACCTTC. It is translated as CASSLFDRFHGYTF.

The chain employs TRBV18 and TRBJ2-5, with TRBD1 as a possible D gene (5 bases). V was trimmed by 1 base and J by 2 bases, leaving 11 bases between them. Germline V gene sequence: CDR1 KGHSH, CDR2 LQKENI. CDR3 length equals 15 residues. CDR3 nucleotide sequence: TGTGCCAGCTCACCACGGCGGCGGACACAAGAGACCCAGTACTTC. Its translation: CASSPRRRTQETQYF.